The 25 T cell receptor beta chains in this list originate from one sample, sequenced in a study of control samples from healthy donors and cancer patients. Only in-frame clones appear in the TCRdb table, and some are missing; sequencing was by immunoSEQ multiplex PCR. The sample records 70,000 or so clones, 89% being singletons. The sample consisted of PBMCs. All receptors derive from a man in his 60s with lung cancer.

V and J are TRBV5-1 and TRBJ1-1; tentatively, D is TRBD1 (5 bases). Germline V gives CDR1 SGHRS, CDR2 YFSETQ. The V gene lost 1 base and the J gene lost 5 bases, with 9 bases spanning the gap. The CDR3 loop spans 13 amino acids. CDR3 amino acids: CASSLFGGTEAFF. As DNA, the CDR3 is TGCGCCAGCAGCTTGTTCGGGGGAACTGAAGCTTTCTTT.

As concerns this clone: A junction boundary mismatches the germline segment, possibly from a read error. V is TRBV24-1 and J is TRBJ2-3; 8 bases are shared with TRBD1. The CDR3 covers 13 residues. Germline V gene sequence: CDR1 KGHDR, CDR2 SFDVKD. The CDR3 DNA reads TGTGCCACCAGTGATGGGGGGACAGGTACGCAGTATTTT. Its translation is CATSDGGTGTQYF.

Here the CDR3 reads CASSVSRTAAFF. The DNA for the CDR3 is TGCGCCAGCAGTGTTTCCCGGACGGCGGCTTTCTTT. The chain has TRBV10-1 and TRBJ1-1; D uncertain. The germline CDR1 and CDR2 sequences are WNHNN and SYGVQD (reference sequence). This CDR3 comprises 12 residues. Trimming stripped 4 bases from V and 11 bases from J, with 14 bases between.

The chain links TRBV4-1 to TRBJ1-2, with 7 bases that match TRBD1. The V and J ends lost 0 bases and 8 bases, in that order; junction bases with no gene match: 6. The CDR3 is 14 residues long. Germline CDR1 and CDR2: MGHRA and YSYEKL. CDR3 sequence: CASSQDEGAEGYTF. The CDR3 coding sequence is TGCGCCAGCAGCCAAGATGAGGGGGCGGAAGGCTACACCTTC.

This clone appeared once. The rearrangement links TRBV5-4 to TRBJ2-2, with D unclear. The CDR3 has 17 amino acids. Germline V CDR1 and CDR2: SGHNT, YYREEE (reference sequence). Trimming took off 2 bases at V and 1 base at J, with 15 bases between the two ends. The CDR3 spells CASSFTPWAGNTGELFF. The CDR3 DNA reads TGTGCCAGCAGCTTCACCCCGTGGGCCGGGAACACCGGGGAGCTGTTTTTT.

This CDR3 reads CASSSPDMDGYTF. CDR3 coding DNA: TGTGCCAGCTCCTCACCCGACATGGATGGCTACACCTTC. The V gene is TRBV18, the J gene TRBJ1-2; no reliable D call. Germline CDR1 is KGHSH and CDR2 is LQKENI. V gave up 6 bases and J gave up 6 bases, with 14 bases separating them. The CDR3 covers 13 residues. Full variable domain (rest looked up from reference TRBV18 and TRBJ1-2): NAGVMQNPRHLVRRRGQEARLRCSPMKGHSHVYWYRQLPEEGLKFMVYLQKENIIDESGMPKERFSAEFPKEGPSILRIQQVVRGDSAAYFCASSSPDMDGYTFGSGTRLTVV.

V gene TRBV4-1 combines with J gene TRBJ1-1; D remains unclear. In germline, CDR1 is MGHRA, CDR2 YSYEKL. V lost 1 base and J lost 1, with 10 bases in between. The CDR3 is 15 amino acids. CDR3: CASSQGLPGNTEAFF. CDR3 DNA sequence: TGCGCCAGCAGCCAAGGTCTTCCGGGGAACACTGAAGCTTTCTTT.

This chain uses TRBV3-1 (or the pseudogene TRBV3-2) with TRBJ1-6; TRBD1 agrees at 9 bases. Germline values: CDR1 LGHDT, CDR2 YNNKEL (reference sequence). With 4 bases clipped from V and 6 bases from J, the junction kept 4 bases outside the gene matches. This CDR3 has 15 residues. CDR3 region: CASSPSTGGNSPLHF. Here the CDR3 DNA reads TGTGCCAGCAGCCCATCGACAGGGGGTAATTCACCCCTCCACTTT.

The chain has TRBV30 and TRBJ1-2; 7 bases fit TRBD1. The V gene's germline CDR1 is GTSNPN and CDR2 SVGIG (reference sequence). The length of the CDR3 is 14 residues. Germline trimming cut 2 bases from V and 3 bases from J; bases unmatched to any gene: 6. CDR3 nucleotide sequence: TGTGCCTGGAGTCAGCGGACAGGATACTATGGCTACACCTTC. Amino acids: CAWSQRTGYYGYTF.

The chain combines TRBV3-1 (or the pseudogene TRBV3-2) with TRBJ2-7; D is uncertain. V was shortened by 0 bases and J by 2 bases, with 5 bases between the two germline ends. CDR3 length: 13 amino acids. Germline CDR1 is LGHDT and CDR2 is YNNKEL (reference sequence). This chain's CDR3 is CASSQEWTYEQYF. As DNA, the CDR3 is TGTGCCAGCAGCCAAGAATGGACCTACGAGCAGTACTTC.

Only one count was recorded for this clone. The chain uses TRBV7-2 and TRBJ1-3; D is undetermined. Trimming stripped 5 bases from V and 7 bases from J, with 9 bases between. CDR1 is SGHTA and CDR2 is FQGNSA in the germline V gene. This CDR3 has 12 amino acids. In DNA form, the CDR3 reads TGTGCCAGCAGCATCCAAGGGAACACCATATATTTT. Translation gives CASSIQGNTIYF.

This clone has more than one count but fewer than ten. The chain employs TRBV19 and TRBJ2-6; D possibly corresponds to TRBD2 (5 bases). The CDR3 consists of 13 residues. Trimming stripped 9 bases from V and 2 bases from J, with 8 bases between. Germline CDR1 and CDR2: LNHDA and SQIVND (reference sequence). CDR3 nucleotides: TGTGCCAGCGGGGTCCCTGGGGCCAACGTCCTGACTTTC. It specifies CASGVPGANVLTF.

V and J are TRBV3-1 (or the pseudogene TRBV3-2) and TRBJ2-1; D perhaps matches TRBD1 (5 bases). V shed 4 bases and J shed 0 bases, with 10 bases lying between them. The germline CDR1 and CDR2 sequences are LGHDT and YNNKEL (reference sequence). This CDR3 contains 15 residues. Here the CDR3 DNA reads TGTGCCAGCAGCCGGCAGGGTCGCTCCTACAATGAGCAGTTCTTC. Translating gives CASSRQGRSYNEQFF.

This sequence joins TRBV10-3 and TRBJ2-2; no definite D call. The length of the CDR3 is 14 residues. Trimming removed 3 bases from V and 4 bases from J, with 9 bases in between. From germline, CDR1 is ENHRY and CDR2 SYGVKD. CDR3 DNA sequence: TGTGCCATCAGTGACATGGGTGGCACCGGGGAGCTGTTTTTT. This encodes CAISDMGGTGELFF.

J is TRBJ2-6 and V is TRBV15, with 8 bases fitting TRBD1. There are 18 residues in the CDR3. The ends lost 1 base at V and 2 bases at J; junction bases unmatched: 7. CDR1 and CDR2 from the germline V gene are LNHNV and YYDKDF (reference sequence). The CDR3 bases are TGTGCCACCAGCAGAGGAGGACAGGGTCCAACTGGGGCCAACGTCCTGACTTTC. It specifies CATSRGGQGPTGANVLTF.

The genes are TRBV5-1 and TRBJ2-1; 10 bases fit TRBD1. Losses at the gene ends were 4 bases for V and 13 bases for J; bases not matched to a gene: 11. The CDR3 runs 14 residues. Germline CDR1 is SGHRS and CDR2 is YFSETQ. For the CDR3, the DNA is TGCGCCAGCAGCGGTACGACAGGGGGCGCGGGACAGTTCTTC. Translating it yields CASSGTTGGAGQFF.

CDR3 sequence reads: CSARDLNYEQYF. The CDR3, as DNA: TGCAGCGCCCGGGACTTAAACTACGAGCAGTACTTC. The rearrangement uses TRBV29-1 and TRBJ2-7, with D tentatively TRBD2 (6 bases). The V gene's germline CDR1 is SQVTM and CDR2 ANQGSEA. The CDR3 is 12 residues long. The germline V and J ends were trimmed by 7 bases and 3 bases, with 13 bases remaining between them.

The V and J genes are TRBV29-1 and TRBJ1-5; D is uncertain. Trimming took 4 bases from V and 0 from J, leaving 7 bases between them. CDR3 length: 13 residues. Germline loops: CDR1 SQVTM, CDR2 ANQGSEA. The CDR3 here is CSVAEDSNQPQHF. Here the CDR3 DNA reads TGCAGCGTTGCAGAAGATAGCAATCAGCCCCAGCATTTT.

This chain links TRBV28 with TRBJ2-2; D may match TRBD1 or TRBD2 (5 bases each). The germline V gene encodes CDR1 MDHEN and CDR2 SYDVKM. V was clipped by 2 bases and J by 6 bases, with 13 bases between them. This CDR3 is 15 amino acids long. Written as DNA, the CDR3 is TGTGCCAGCAGTTTAGGGACCCGCGGCCCCGGGGAGCTGTTTTTT. Protein sequence: CASSLGTRGPGELFF.

The CDR3 is CASSLSGTQETQYF. CDR3 DNA sequence: TGTGCCAGCAGCTTGTCCGGGACCCAAGAGACCCAGTACTTC. The genes are TRBV5-5 and TRBJ2-5, with D perhaps TRBD1 or TRBD2 (5 bases each). The germline V and J ends were trimmed by 1 base and 1 base, with 8 bases remaining between them. The germline V gene has CDR1 SGHKS and CDR2 YYEKEE (reference sequence). The CDR3 runs 14 residues.

The chain combines TRBV14 with TRBJ2-4, with D perhaps TRBD1 (6 bases). The V end was cut by 5 bases, the J end by 1 base, with 18 bases between. Germline V lookup: CDR1 SGHDN, CDR2 FVKESK. This CDR3 region has 17 residues. The CDR3 DNA follows: TGTGCCAGCAGCACCGGGACACCTTCTGGGGCCAAAAACATTCAGTACTTC. Protein: CASSTGTPSGAKNIQYF.

The V call is TRBV7-2, the J call TRBJ2-7, with D unclear. In germline, CDR1 is SGHTA, CDR2 FQGNSA. V dropped 3 bases and J dropped 0 bases, with 12 bases sitting between them. The CDR3 is 15 residues long. In DNA, the CDR3 is TGTGCCAGCAGCTTTGACGTTCTACGCTCCTACGAGCAGTACTTC. Translated, it gives CASSFDVLRSYEQYF.

J is TRBJ2-7 and V is TRBV5-1; the D call may be TRBD1 or TRBD2 (5 bases each). The CDR3 spans 16 residues. V was clipped by 4 bases and J by 0 bases, with 17 bases between them. The V gene's germline CDR1 is SGHRS and CDR2 YFSETQ. The CDR3 loop is CASSMRGPESSYEQYF. CDR3 nucleotides: TGCGCCAGCAGCATGAGGGGACCGGAGAGCTCCTACGAGCAGTACTTC.

The J gene is TRBJ2-5, the V gene TRBV12-3 or TRBV12-4, with a tentative D call TRBD2 (5 bases). Trimming shortened V by 7 bases and J by 5 bases, and 11 bases separated the two germline ends. This CDR3 is built from 12 residues. Here the CDR3 DNA reads TGTGCCAGCAATCGGGGTTTGGAGACCCAGTACTTC. Its translation is CASNRGLETQYF.

The J gene is TRBJ1-5, the V gene TRBV3-1 (or the pseudogene TRBV3-2); D ambiguous. V shed 4 bases and J shed 2 bases, with 12 bases lying between them. Germline CDR1 is LGHDT and CDR2 is YNNKEL (reference sequence). The CDR3 spans 15 residues. The CDR3 coding sequence is TGTGCCAGCAGCCTCGACACCTCCGGCAATCAGCCCCAGCATTTT. Translating gives CASSLDTSGNQPQHF.